The clone carrying this T cell receptor (beta chain) was counted many times. The antigen remains undetermined. CDR1 and CDR2 (germline): SNHLY, FYNNEI. The CDR3 is 14 residues long. The trim removed 5 bases at V and 10 bases at J, leaving 6 bases unmatched. With iRepertoire HTBI primers and Arm-PCR of CDR3 regions, TCR beta libraries were built. In TCRdb, the multiplex PCR reads were re-called with MiXCR into one record per CDR3 protein. The sample lists about 360,000 distinct CDR3 sequences, about 17% seen once, with 20% to 25% in the top ten. The data are from a study of regulatory T cells in long-lasting Graves disease. Documented time point: newly diagnosed GD, antithyroid drugs for less than 3 months. PBMC RNA served as the TCR library source. Overall study results and limits: TRBV28 was favored in persistent disease, as were TRBJ1-2 and TRBJ2-5. Lower TCR diversity characterized persistent Graves' patients relative to newly diagnosed patients.

These data are also associated with another study on T cells in Graves' hyperthyroidism and ophthalmopathy. That study adds: The HTBI primer set served for first-round RT-PCR of the TCR CDR3.

The sequence derives from a woman between 18 and 29 years old with Graves disease. The sequenced sample was peripheral blood mononuclear cells (PBMCs), obtained at new diagnosis, from a patient treated with antithyroid drugs. V gene TRBV2 combines with J gene TRBJ1-6; 9 bases are a match to TRBD1. The CDR3 protein is CASSRDRVKSPLHF. As DNA, the CDR3 is TGTGCCAGCAGTCGGGACAGGGTCAAATCACCCCTCCACTTT.